The 24 T cell receptor beta chains below were found in one sample sequenced in a study of T-cell reconstitution after alpha-beta-depleted transplantation in children. Unique molecular identifiers were built into the TCRbeta library. Each CDR3 protein gets one entry after TCRdb re-called the PCR reads with MiXCR. Found here are 250,000 to 300,000 distinct CDR3 sequences, more than 9% of them singletons; the top ten hold 23%. Material: peripheral blood, obtained 180 days after TCRalphabeta/CD19-depleted stem cell transplant. Source of these receptors: a male patient aged 2 to 9 who had a stem cell transplant for chronic granulomatous disease, so the T cells may come from the graft donor.

In this sample, this clonotype turned up many times. This chain uses TRBV12-5 with TRBJ2-2; no clear D. CDR1 LGHNT and CDR2 FRNRAP come from the germline V gene. Trimming took off 11 bases at V and 1 base at J, with 11 bases between the two ends. The CDR3 contains 13 residues. The CDR3 DNA is TGTGCTCCTGTCTGGGAGAACACCGGGGAGCTGTTTTTT. Protein: CAPVWENTGELFF.

This clonotype showed up many times. V usage is TRBV4-1 and J usage is TRBJ2-3; possible D gene TRBD2, 5 bases. The CDR3 is 16 amino acids. The V gene lost 1 base and the J gene lost 0 bases, with 11 bases spanning the gap. CDR1 and CDR2 (germline): MGHRA, YSYEKL. CDR3 sequence reads: CASSQALVASTDTQYF. In nucleotides, the CDR3 is TGCGCCAGCAGCCAAGCATTGGTAGCGAGCACAGATACGCAGTATTTT.

This clonotype was picked up many times. CDR3: CATGHRGIGFDEQFF. CDR3 in DNA: TGTGCCACCGGCCACAGGGGTATTGGGTTTGATGAGCAGTTCTTC. The chain links TRBV15 to TRBJ2-1; TRBD1 aligns across 7 bases. Germline lookup yields CDR1 LNHNV and CDR2 YYDKDF (reference sequence). The CDR3 runs to 15 residues. The junction had 15 bases not matched to a gene; V was cut back by 8 bases and J by 8 bases.

This clonotype was recorded many times. This chain links TRBV20-1 with TRBJ1-3; 9 bases line up with TRBD1. The CDR3 has 14 residues. J was trimmed by 4 bases and V by 5 bases; bases with no gene match: 6. CDR1 is DFQATT and CDR2 is SNEGSKA in the germline V gene (reference sequence). The CDR3 loop reads CSASRDRAGNTIYF. DNA for the CDR3: TGCAGTGCTTCCCGGGACAGGGCCGGAAACACCATATATTTT.

This clonotype has only one observation. This may be a read error, as it is one base from a much larger clone. The chain links TRBV20-1 to TRBJ2-3; D may correspond to TRBD1 or TRBD2 (5 bases each). Germline lookup yields CDR1 DFQATT and CDR2 SNEGSKA (reference sequence). This CDR3 comprises 16 residues. The CDR3 loop is CTALLFRDVLTDTQYF. The CDR3 DNA sequence: TGCACTGCCCTCTTATTCCGGGACGTCCTTACAGATACGCAGTATTTT.

This clonotype was seen repeatedly, ten times or more. V gene TRBV15 combines with J gene TRBJ2-7, with D maybe TRBD2 (5 bases). Germline V gene lookup returns CDR1 LNHNV and CDR2 YYDKDF (reference sequence). There are 13 residues in the CDR3. V lost 0 bases and J lost 3, with 6 bases in between. The CDR3 DNA reads TGTGCCACCAGCAGAGATCGGGGCTACGAGCAGTACTTC. It encodes CATSRDRGYEQYF. The complete variable domain, with remaining parts taken from reference TRBV15 and TRBJ2-7, reads DAMVIQNPRYQVTQFGKPVTLSCSQTLNHNVMYWYQQKSSQAPKLLFHYYDKDFNNEADTPDNFQSRRPNTSFCFLDIRSPGLGDTAMYLCATSRDRGYEQYFGPGTRLTVT.

Many counts were recorded for this clonotype. The chain has TRBV7-3 and TRBJ2-7; tentatively, D is TRBD1 or TRBD2 (7 bases each). Trimming cost V 2 bases and J 1 base, with 12 bases left between them. This CDR3 has 15 residues. The germline V gene encodes CDR1 SGHTA and CDR2 FQGTGA. CDR3 sequence (DNA): TGTGCCAGCAGCTTAGGGGGGGACAGTTCCTACGAGCAGTACTTC. Translated: CASSLGGDSSYEQYF.

This clonotype was seen ten or more times. The gene calls are TRBV23-1 and TRBJ2-7; D is perhaps TRBD1 (5 bases). TRBV23-1 is designated an ORF whose function remains uncertain. Trimming left V 4 bases short and J 4 bases short, with 17 bases between. This CDR3 is 15 amino acids long. The CDR3 nucleotides read TGCGCCAGCAGTCGATCCGACAGAGAACCATACGAGCAGTACTTC. It codes for CASSRSDREPYEQYF.

This clonotype was counted at least ten times. The V call is TRBV4-3, the J call TRBJ1-5; D gene ambiguous. Trimming cost V 0 bases and J 5 bases, with 5 bases left between them. Germline V gene lookup returns CDR1 LGHNA and CDR2 YSLEER. The CDR3 runs to 13 residues. The CDR3 sequence is CASSQDRYQPQHF. CDR3 nucleotides: TGCGCCAGCAGCCAAGACCGGTATCAGCCCCAGCATTTT.

This clonotype was detected ten times or more. The CDR3 reads CSTRTGKNTGELFF. The CDR3 region has the DNA TGCAGCACCAGGACAGGGAAAAACACCGGGGAGCTGTTTTTT. The chain recombines TRBV29-1 with TRBJ2-2; 8 bases align to TRBD1. The CDR3 runs 14 residues. Germline CDR1 reads SQVTM; CDR2 reads ANQGSEA. Trimming cost V 8 bases and J 2 bases; bases outside gene matches: 7.

The chain is built from TRBV29-1 and TRBJ2-1, with D possibly TRBD1 on 6 matching bases. The germline V gene encodes CDR1 SQVTM and CDR2 ANQGSEA. The CDR3 is 15 amino acids. Between the trimmed V and J ends, which lost 1 base and 4 bases, there was a span of 14 bases. CDR3 loop: CSVEVQDRIYNEQFF. In nucleotides, the CDR3 is TGCAGCGTTGAAGTTCAAGACAGGATATACAATGAGCAGTTCTTC.

This clonotype was seen ten or more times. The chain couples TRBV10-3 to TRBJ1-6; 8 bases are shared with TRBD1. The CDR3 extends over 15 amino acids. Germline values: CDR1 ENHRY, CDR2 SYGVKD. The ends lost 6 bases at V and 9 bases at J; junction bases unmatched: 10. The chain's CDR3 is CAISVDRGGISPLHF. CDR3 nucleotides: TGTGCCATCAGCGTCGACAGGGGCGGAATTTCACCCCTCCACTTT.

Many counts were recorded for this clonotype. J is TRBJ1-5 and V is TRBV12-3 or TRBV12-4; D not certain. The CDR3 is made up of 15 amino acids. The ends were cut back, 5 bases at V and 3 bases at J, with 14 bases in the middle. In DNA, the CDR3 is TGTGCCAGCAGTACAGACCGAGCCAACAATCAGCCCCAGCATTTT. Protein sequence: CASSTDRANNQPQHF.

Concerning this clonotype itself: A read error may be the cause here, since a much bigger clone is one base away. This sequence joins TRBV24-1 and TRBJ2-5, with D hard to call. The CDR3 consists of 14 residues. Trimming shortened V by 2 bases and J by 4 bases, and 10 bases separated the two germline ends. In germline, CDR1 is KGHDR, CDR2 SFDVKD. The CDR3, as DNA: TGTGCCACCAGTGATTACAGAGACCTAGAGACCCAGTACTTC. Translating it yields CATSDYRDLETQYF.

V usage is TRBV5-6 and J usage is TRBJ2-1; 10 bases are a match to TRBD2. Trimming cost V 7 bases and J 0 bases; bases outside gene matches: 13. The CDR3 consists of 18 residues. Per the germline V gene, CDR1 is SGHDT and CDR2 is YYEEEE. The CDR3 here is CASANGASGGHSYNEQFF. CDR3 nucleotides: TGTGCCAGCGCCAACGGGGCTAGCGGGGGACACTCCTACAATGAGCAGTTCTTC.

The table lists this clonotype with many counts. The chain couples TRBV7-2 to TRBJ2-3, with D possibly being TRBD2 (6 bases). Germline CDR1 and CDR2: SGHTA and FQGNSA. The CDR3 runs 16 residues. V lost 5 bases and J 0 bases, leaving 15 bases between the germline ends. In DNA form, the CDR3 reads TGTGCCAGCAGCCCAACGGCGGGGATTAGCACAGATACGCAGTATTTT. Amino acid sequence: CASSPTAGISTDTQYF.

Concerning this clonotype: Germline is not matched at one junction end, which may reflect a read error. The chain uses TRBV20-1 and TRBJ1-2; the match to TRBD1 covers 7 bases. Per the germline V gene, CDR1 is DFQATT and CDR2 is SNEGSKA (reference sequence). The CDR3 spans 17 residues. The CDR3 DNA follows: TGCTGTGCTACGAATCGATGGGCGGGGACAGCCCCATTGGGCTACACCTTC. Translated: CCATNRWAGTAPLGYTF.

This clonotype has just a few counts. The chain combines TRBV6-2 or TRBV6-3 with TRBJ1-6; D may be TRBD1 (5 bases). The CDR3 totals 14 residues. Germline V gene data show CDR1 as MNHEY and CDR2 as SVGEGT. The ends were cut back, 2 bases at V and 14 bases at J, with 16 bases in the middle. In DNA, the CDR3 is TGTGCCAGCAGTTACCACCCTCCGACAGAAGCCCTCCACTTT. Translation gives CASSYHPPTEALHF.

The sample holds many counts of this clonotype. The rearrangement joins TRBV5-6 to TRBJ2-5; 9 bases line up with TRBD1. This CDR3 region has 15 residues. Unmatched junction bases numbered 8, after V lost 3 bases and J lost 5 bases. Germline CDR1 is SGHDT and CDR2 is YYEEEE. In DNA, the CDR3 is TGTGCCAGCAGCTCAGGGACAGGGATGAAGGAGACCCAGTACTTC. Encoded protein: CASSSGTGMKETQYF.

This clonotype has at least ten counts. V and J are TRBV2 and TRBJ2-5; the match to TRBD2 covers 13 bases. Germline CDR1 reads SNHLY; CDR2 reads FYNNEI. This CDR3 contains 15 residues. After removal of 1 base from V and 5 bases from J, the junction contained 1 base not matched to a gene. CDR3 sequence (DNA): TGTGCCAGCAGTGAAGAGGGACTAGCGGGGGAGACCCAGTACTTC. Its protein is CASSEEGLAGETQYF.

This clonotype was seen many times. This sequence joins TRBV29-1 and TRBJ2-2, with D possibly being TRBD1 (7 bases). V lost 7 bases and J 3 bases, leaving 12 bases between the germline ends. Germline CDR1 is SQVTM and CDR2 is ANQGSEA. The CDR3 is 13 residues long. The DNA for the CDR3 is TGCAGCGCGCAGGGGGAGGACACCGGGGAGCTGTTTTTT. It translates to CSAQGEDTGELFF.

This clonotype appeared many times. This rearrangement joins TRBV4-3 to TRBJ1-4; the match to TRBD1 covers 11 bases. The CDR3 has 14 residues. V lost 1 base, J lost 8 bases, and 0 bases stayed unmatched. The germline V gene has CDR1 LGHNA and CDR2 YSLEER. CDR3 in DNA: TGCGCCAGCAGCCAAGGGACAGGGGGCGAAAAACTGTTTTTT. As protein: CASSQGTGGEKLFF.

This clonotype was counted ten times or more. The J gene is TRBJ2-1, the V gene TRBV29-1; D is ambiguous. This CDR3 spans 12 amino acids. Between the trimmed V and J ends, which lost 7 bases and 9 bases, there was a span of 16 bases. CDR1 is SQVTM and CDR2 is ANQGSEA in the germline V gene. Here the CDR3 reads CSALSPVGEQFF. CDR3 DNA: TGCAGCGCCCTCTCCCCAGTAGGTGAGCAGTTCTTC.

There are many counts of this clonotype. This chain links TRBV4-3 with TRBJ2-1, with D perhaps matching TRBD2 (7 bases). Trimming pared 1 base from V and 3 bases from J, leaving 13 bases between. This CDR3 has 16 amino acids. Germline assignment: CDR1 LGHNA and CDR2 YSLEER. The CDR3 sequence: CASSQVGGGHYNEQFF. CDR3 DNA sequence: TGCGCCAGCAGCCAAGTGGGGGGGGGCCACTACAATGAGCAGTTCTTC.